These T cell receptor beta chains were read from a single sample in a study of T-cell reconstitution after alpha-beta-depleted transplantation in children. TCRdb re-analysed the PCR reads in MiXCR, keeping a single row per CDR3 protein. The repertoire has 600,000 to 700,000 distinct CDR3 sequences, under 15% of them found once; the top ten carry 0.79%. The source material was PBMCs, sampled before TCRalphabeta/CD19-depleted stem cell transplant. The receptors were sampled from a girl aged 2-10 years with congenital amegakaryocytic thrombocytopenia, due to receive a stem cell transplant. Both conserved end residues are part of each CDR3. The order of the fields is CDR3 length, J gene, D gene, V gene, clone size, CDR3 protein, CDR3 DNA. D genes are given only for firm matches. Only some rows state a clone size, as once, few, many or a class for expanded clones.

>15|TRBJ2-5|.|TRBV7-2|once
CASSLGGGVSETQYF
TGTGCCAGCAGCTTAGGAGGGGGAGTTTCAGAGACCCAGTACTTC
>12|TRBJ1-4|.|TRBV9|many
CASSVPNEKLFF
TGTGCCAGCAGCGTCCCGAATGAAAAACTGTTTTTT
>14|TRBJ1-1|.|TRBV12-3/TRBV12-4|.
CASSLASGSTEAFF
TGTGCCAGCAGTTTAGCGTCCGGGTCCACTGAAGCTTTCTTT
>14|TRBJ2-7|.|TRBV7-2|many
CASSSVDYANEQYF
TGTGCCAGCAGCTCCGTAGACTATGCCAACGAGCAGTACTTC
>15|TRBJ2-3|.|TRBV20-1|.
CSARDRRGPPDTQYF
TGCAGTGCTAGAGATCGAAGAGGGCCGCCAGATACGCAGTATTTT
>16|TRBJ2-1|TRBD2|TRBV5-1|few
CASSLPSGRSHNEQFF
TGCGCCAGCAGCTTGCCTAGCGGGAGGTCCCACAATGAGCAGTTCTTC
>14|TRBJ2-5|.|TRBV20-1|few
CSARATGPQETQYF
TGCAGTGCTAGAGCCACGGGGCCACAAGAGACCCAGTACTTC
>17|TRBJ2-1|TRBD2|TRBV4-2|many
CASSQGRLAETGDEQFF
TGTGCCAGCAGCCAAGGAAGACTAGCGGAAACGGGTGATGAGCAGTTCTTC
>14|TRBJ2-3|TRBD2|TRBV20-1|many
CSAVGLAGADTQYF
TGCAGTGCCGTGGGACTAGCGGGAGCAGATACGCAGTATTTT
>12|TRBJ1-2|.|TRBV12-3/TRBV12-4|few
CASSATEYGYTF
TGTGCCAGCAGTGCCACAGAGTATGGCTACACCTTC
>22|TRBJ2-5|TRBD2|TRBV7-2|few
CASTPRRPGLAGGRDIQETQYF
TGTGCCAGCACCCCACGGCGGCCAGGACTAGCGGGAGGACGTGATATTCAAGAGACCCAGTACTTC
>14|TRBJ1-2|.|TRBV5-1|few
CASSSGPENYGYTF
TGCGCCAGCAGCAGCGGACCGGAGAACTATGGCTACACCTTC
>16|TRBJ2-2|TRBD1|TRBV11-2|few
CASSLTAGTARGELFF
TGTGCCAGCAGCCTCACTGCCGGGACAGCCCGCGGGGAGCTGTTTTTT
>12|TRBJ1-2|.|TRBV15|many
CATSSANYGYTF
TGTGCCACCAGCAGCGCAAACTATGGCTACACCTTC
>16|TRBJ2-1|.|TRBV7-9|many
CASSLEGRSSYNEQFF
TGTGCCAGCAGCTTAGAAGGCAGAAGCTCCTACAATGAGCAGTTCTTC
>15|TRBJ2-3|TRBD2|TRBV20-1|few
CSARALAGAQIRTPF
TGCAGTGCTAGAGCCCTAGCGGGAGCACAGATACGCACCCCGTTT
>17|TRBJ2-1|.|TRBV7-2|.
CVSSLVYSVLSYNEQFF
TGTGTCAGCAGCCTAGTGTATAGCGTGCTCTCCTACAATGAGCAGTTCTTC
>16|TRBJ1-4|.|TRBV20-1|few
CSARDLHRDLEPRLFF
TGCAGTGCTAGAGACCTACACCGGGATTTAGAGCCGAGACTGTTTTTT
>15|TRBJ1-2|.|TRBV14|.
CASSQLRDTNYGYTF
TGTGCCAGCAGCCAACTTAGGGATACTAACTATGGCTACACCTTC
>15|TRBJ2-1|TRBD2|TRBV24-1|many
CATGLAGAAYNEQFF
TGTGCCACAGGCCTAGCGGGAGCCGCATACAATGAGCAGTTCTTC
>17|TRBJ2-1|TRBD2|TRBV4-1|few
CASSQDSGGSSYNEQFF
TGCGCCAGCAGCCAAGATAGCGGGGGTAGCTCCTACAATGAGCAGTTCTTC
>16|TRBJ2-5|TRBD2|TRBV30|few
CAWSGEAGGLQETQYF
TGTGCCTGGAGTGGTGAAGCGGGGGGGTTGCAAGAGACCCAGTACTTC
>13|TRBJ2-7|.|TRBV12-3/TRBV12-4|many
CASRDPSSYEQYF
TGTGCCAGCAGGGACCCAAGCTCCTACGAGCAGTACTTC
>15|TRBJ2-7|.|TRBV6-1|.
CASSGTIRENYEQYF
TGTGCCAGCAGTGGGACGATACGGGAAAACTACGAGCAGTACTTC
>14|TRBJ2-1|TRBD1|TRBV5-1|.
CASSYITGENEQFF
TGCGCCAGCAGCTACATTACAGGGGAGAATGAGCAGTTCTTC
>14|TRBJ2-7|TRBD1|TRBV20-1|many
CSARMGQNTYEQYF
TGCAGTGCTAGAATGGGACAGAACACCTACGAGCAGTACTTC
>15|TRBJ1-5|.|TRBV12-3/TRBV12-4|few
CASSWTGRYNQPQHF
TGTGCCAGCAGTTGGACGGGACGGTACAATCAGCCCCAGCATTTT
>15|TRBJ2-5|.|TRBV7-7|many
CASSFLSGPQETQYF
TGTGCCAGCAGCTTTCTTAGCGGACCCCAAGAGACCCAGTACTTC
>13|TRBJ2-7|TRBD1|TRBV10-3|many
CAIGDSFSYEQYF
TGTGCCATCGGGGACAGCTTTTCCTACGAGCAGTACTTC
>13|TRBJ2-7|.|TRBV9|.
CARSVSGGLSQYF
TGTGCCCGCAGCGTCAGTGGAGGCCTTTCGCAGTACTTC
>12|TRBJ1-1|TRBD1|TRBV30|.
CAWSVRGVEAFF
TGTGCCTGGAGTGTCAGGGGGGTTGAAGCTTTCTTT
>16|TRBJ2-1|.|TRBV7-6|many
CASSPSSWGQINEQFF
TGTGCCAGCAGCCCATCTAGCTGGGGGCAGATAAATGAGCAGTTCTTC
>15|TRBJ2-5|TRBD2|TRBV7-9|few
CASSYRDYGEETQYF
TGTGCCAGCAGCTACCGGGACTACGGCGAAGAGACCCAGTACTTC
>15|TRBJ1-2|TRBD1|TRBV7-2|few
CASSPSTGANYGYTF
TGTGCCAGCAGCCCCAGCACAGGGGCTAACTATGGCTACACCTTC
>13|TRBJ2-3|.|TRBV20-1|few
CSAPTTGWDTQYF
TGCAGTGCACCAACCACAGGGTGGGATACGCAGTATTTT
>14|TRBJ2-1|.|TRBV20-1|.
CSPRLTDGYNEQFF
TGCAGCCCGAGGCTCACGGACGGTTACAATGAGCAGTTCTTC
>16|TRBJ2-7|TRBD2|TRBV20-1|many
CSARETPSGFPYEQYF
TGCAGTGCTAGAGAAACCCCTAGCGGCTTCCCCTACGAGCAGTACTTC
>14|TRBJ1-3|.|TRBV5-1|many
CASSLQDTGNTIYF
TGCGCCAGCAGCTTGCAAGATACTGGAAACACCATATATTTT
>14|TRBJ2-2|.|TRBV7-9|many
CASSLAKDTGELFF
TGTGCCAGCAGCTTAGCGAAGGACACCGGGGAGCTGTTTTTT
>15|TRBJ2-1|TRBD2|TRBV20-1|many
CSARVPGGPRNEQFF
TGCAGTGCTAGAGTGCCGGGAGGGCCTAGAAATGAGCAGTTCTTC
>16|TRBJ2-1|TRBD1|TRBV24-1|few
CATSDTGQGRDNEQFF
TGTGCCACCAGTGATACCGGACAGGGGCGGGACAATGAGCAGTTCTTC
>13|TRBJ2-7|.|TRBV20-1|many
CSARRSPTYEQYF
TGCAGTGCTAGAAGATCCCCAACCTACGAGCAGTACTTC
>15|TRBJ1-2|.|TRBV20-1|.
CSARDGGRGDHGYTF
TGCAGTGCTAGAGATGGGGGCAGGGGCGATCATGGCTACACCTTC
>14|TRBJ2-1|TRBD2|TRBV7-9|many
CASSPSGRNNEQFF
TGTGCCAGCAGCCCTAGCGGGAGAAATAATGAGCAGTTCTTC
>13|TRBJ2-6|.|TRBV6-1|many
CASRMDGANVLTF
TGTGCCAGCAGAATGGACGGGGCCAACGTCCTGACTTTC
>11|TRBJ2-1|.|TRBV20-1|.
CSAYLRAEQFF
TGCAGTGCTTACCTTCGGGCTGAGCAGTTCTTC
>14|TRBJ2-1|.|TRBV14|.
CASSLTATYNEQFF
TGTGCCAGCAGCCTGACGGCCACCTACAATGAGCAGTTCTTC
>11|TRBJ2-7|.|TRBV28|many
CASSLAWEQYF
TGTGCCAGCAGTTTGGCGTGGGAGCAGTACTTC
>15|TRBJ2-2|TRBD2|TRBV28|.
CASSLERELGGELFF
TGTGCCAGCAGTTTGGAGCGGGAGTTGGGCGGGGAGCTGTTTTTT
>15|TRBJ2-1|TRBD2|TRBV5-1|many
CASSPKWTSYNEQFF
TGCGCCAGCAGCCCCAAATGGACTAGCTACAATGAGCAGTTCTTC
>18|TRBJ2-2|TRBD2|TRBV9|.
CASSVGSGLAGVTGELFF
TGTGCCAGCAGCGTAGGCTCGGGACTAGCGGGTGTCACCGGGGAGCTGTTTTTT